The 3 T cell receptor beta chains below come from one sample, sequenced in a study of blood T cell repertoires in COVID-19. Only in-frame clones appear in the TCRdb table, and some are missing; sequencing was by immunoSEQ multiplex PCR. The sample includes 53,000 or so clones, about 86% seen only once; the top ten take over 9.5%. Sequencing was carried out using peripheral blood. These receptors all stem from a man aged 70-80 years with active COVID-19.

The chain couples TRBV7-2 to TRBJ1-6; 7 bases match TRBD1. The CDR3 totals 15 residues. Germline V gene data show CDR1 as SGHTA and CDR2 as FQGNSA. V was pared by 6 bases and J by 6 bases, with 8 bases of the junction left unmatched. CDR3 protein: CASRKGGVGNSPLHF. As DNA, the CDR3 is TGTGCCAGCAGAAAAGGGGGCGTCGGTAATTCACCCCTCCACTTT.

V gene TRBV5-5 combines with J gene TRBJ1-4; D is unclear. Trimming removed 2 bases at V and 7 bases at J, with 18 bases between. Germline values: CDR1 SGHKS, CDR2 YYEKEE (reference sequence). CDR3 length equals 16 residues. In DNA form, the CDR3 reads TGTGCCAGCAGCTTTGGCTCTAACGCGGCGGGTGAAAAACTGTTTTTT. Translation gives CASSFGSNAAGEKLFF. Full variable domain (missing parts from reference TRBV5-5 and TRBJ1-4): DAGVTQSPTHLIKTRGQQVTLRCSPISGHKSVSWYQQVLGQGPQFIFQYYEKEERGRGNFPDRFSARQFPNYSSELNVNALLLGDSALYLCASSFGSNAAGEKLFFGSGTQLSVL.

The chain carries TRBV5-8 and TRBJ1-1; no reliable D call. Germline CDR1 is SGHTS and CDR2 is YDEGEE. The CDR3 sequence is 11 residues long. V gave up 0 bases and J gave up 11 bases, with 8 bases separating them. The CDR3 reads CASSLGSAAFF. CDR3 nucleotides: TGTGCCAGCAGCTTGGGGTCAGCGGCTTTCTTT.